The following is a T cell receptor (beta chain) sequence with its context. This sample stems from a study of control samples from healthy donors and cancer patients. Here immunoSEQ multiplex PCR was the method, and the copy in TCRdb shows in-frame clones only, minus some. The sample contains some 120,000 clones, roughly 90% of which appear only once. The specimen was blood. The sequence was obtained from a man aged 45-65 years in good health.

The CDR3 bases are TGTGCCAGCAGCCAAGTTCTAGCGGGGGGGCAGAACATTCAGTACTTC. This gives the protein CASSQVLAGGQNIQYF. The chain carries TRBV3-1 (or the pseudogene TRBV3-2) and TRBJ2-4; 12 positions match TRBD2. This CDR3 is 16 amino acids long. The V and J ends lost 1 base and 7 bases, in that order; junction bases with no gene match: 5. The germline gives CDR1 LGHDT, CDR2 YNNKEL (reference sequence).